These 3 T cell receptor beta chains share one sample of origin, sequenced in a study of cytomegalovirus exposure and HLA in healthy donors. The PCR was carried out with 60 Vbeta primers and 13 Jbeta primers. TCRdb keeps only in-frame clones here, not all; method: immunoSEQ multiplex PCR. Among 80,000 to 100,000 clones listed, roughly 70% were seen once. The sequenced sample consisted of PBMCs. These receptors all stem from a man aged 25 to 45 in good health and CMV-seropositive.

This clone was seen more than once but under ten times. V and J are TRBV30 and TRBJ1-6, with 8 bases fitting TRBD1. The CDR3 has 15 residues. V shed 1 base and J 10 bases; nucleotides not matched to a gene: 9. From germline, CDR1 is GTSNPN and CDR2 SVGIG (reference sequence). The CDR3 region is CAWSGTGRFVSPLHF. For the CDR3, the DNA is TGTGCCTGGAGTGGGACAGGGAGATTTGTATCACCCCTCCACTTT.

The chain couples TRBV30 to TRBJ1-5, with D possibly matching TRBD1 (6 bases). CDR1 GTSNPN and CDR2 SVGIG come from the germline V gene (reference sequence). The CDR3 sequence is 13 residues long. Trimming stripped 3 bases from V and 5 bases from J, with 11 bases between. The CDR3 bases are TGTGCCTGGAGAGGGGGGGGACATCAGCCCCAGCATTTT. It codes for CAWRGGGHQPQHF.

The chain has TRBV7-2 and TRBJ1-5; possibly TRBD1 for D (5 bases). Germline-derived CDR1 and CDR2 are SGHTA and FQGNSA. The CDR3 is made up of 14 amino acids. V was clipped by 2 bases and J by 7 bases, with 12 bases between them. The CDR3 nucleotides read TGTGCCAGCAGCTTAAACGGGGGTGAACAGCCCCAGCATTTT. Encoded protein: CASSLNGGEQPQHF.